This T cell receptor beta chain was obtained from a study of T cell changes during pregnancy in multiple sclerosis. CDR3 length equals 16 residues. Trimming at V came to 4 bases and at J to 2 bases, leaving 4 bases not matched to a gene. Germline CDR1 SGHRS, CDR2 YFSETQ. The repertoire was sequenced with immunoSEQ multiplex PCR; TCRdb's copy has only in-frame clones and lacks some. The repertoire includes roughly 87,000 clones, approximately 92% of them detected once, and around 1.4% sits in the top ten. This TCR derives from a female donor in good health, enrolled as a control in a pregnancy study. The sequenced sample was peripheral blood, obtained in the third trimester of pregnancy. The chain recombines TRBV5-1 with TRBJ2-7, with 15 nucleotides matching TRBD2. The CDR3 DNA is TGCGCCAGCAGCGCAGGACTAGCGGGGGGGACCTACGAGCAGTACTTC. Translating gives CASSAGLAGGTYEQYF.